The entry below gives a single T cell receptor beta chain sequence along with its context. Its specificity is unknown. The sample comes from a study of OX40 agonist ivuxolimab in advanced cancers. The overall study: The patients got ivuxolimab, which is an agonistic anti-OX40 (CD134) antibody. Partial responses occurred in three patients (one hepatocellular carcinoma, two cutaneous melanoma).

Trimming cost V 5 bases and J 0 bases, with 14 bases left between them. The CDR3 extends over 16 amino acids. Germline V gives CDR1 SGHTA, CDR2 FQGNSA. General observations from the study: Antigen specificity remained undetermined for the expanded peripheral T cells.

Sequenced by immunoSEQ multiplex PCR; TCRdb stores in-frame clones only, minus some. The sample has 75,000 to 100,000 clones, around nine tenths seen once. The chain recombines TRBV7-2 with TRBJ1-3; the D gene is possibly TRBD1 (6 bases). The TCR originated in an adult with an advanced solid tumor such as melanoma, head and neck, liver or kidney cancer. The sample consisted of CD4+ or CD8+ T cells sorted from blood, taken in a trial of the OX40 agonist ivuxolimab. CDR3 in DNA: TGTGCCAGCAGCGTAGGGGGGGGCCTCTCTGGAAACACCATATATTTT. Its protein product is CASSVGGGLSGNTIYF.